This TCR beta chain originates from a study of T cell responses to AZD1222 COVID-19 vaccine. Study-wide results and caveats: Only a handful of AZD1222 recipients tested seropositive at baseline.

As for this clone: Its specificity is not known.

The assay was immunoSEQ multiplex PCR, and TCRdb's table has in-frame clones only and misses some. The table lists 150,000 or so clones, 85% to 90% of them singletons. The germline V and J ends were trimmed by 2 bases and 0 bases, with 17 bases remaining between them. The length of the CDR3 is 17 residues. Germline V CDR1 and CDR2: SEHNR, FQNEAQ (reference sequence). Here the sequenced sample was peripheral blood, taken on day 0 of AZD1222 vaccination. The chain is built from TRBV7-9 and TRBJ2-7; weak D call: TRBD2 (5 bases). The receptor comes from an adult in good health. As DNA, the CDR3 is TGTGCCAGCAGCTTATATTCGGGAAGGCAGAGCTCCTACGAGCAGTACTTC. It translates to CASSLYSGRQSSYEQYF.